Each of the 4 T cell receptor beta chains below was sequenced from the same sample in a study of T cells in Graves' hyperthyroidism and ophthalmopathy. TCR beta CDR3 sequences were amplified from RNA transcripts. First-round RT-PCR targeting the TCR CDR3 was performed with the HTBI primer set. A single record per CDR3 protein comes from TCRdb applying MiXCR to the multiplex PCR reads. The table has about 640,000 distinct CDR3 sequences, roughly 20% seen once. Sequencing was done on a sample of blood. The source of these receptors is a man aged 25-45 years with Graves' ophthalmopathy.

On this clonotype itself: Being one base from a much bigger clone, this may be a read error. The V gene is TRBV28, the J gene TRBJ2-7, with D uncertain. Germline values: CDR1 MDHEN, CDR2 SYDVKM. The CDR3 contains 15 residues. V lost 5 bases and J lost 3, with 17 bases in between. The CDR3 sequence: CASSRPQEPDYEQYF. Written as DNA, the CDR3 is TGTGCCAGCAGTCGCCCTCAGGAGCCCGACTACGAGCAGTACTTC.

This clonotype was recorded a few times. The chain links TRBV30 to TRBJ2-3, with 9 bases matching TRBD1. The germline gives CDR1 GTSNPN, CDR2 SVGIG (reference sequence). This CDR3 has 16 amino acids. V gave up 4 bases and J gave up 3 bases; unmatched junction bases: 11. CDR3 nucleotide sequence: TGTGCCTGGAAGGGGGGACAGGGCGGGCGGACAGATACGCAGTATTTT. Its translation is CAWKGGQGGRTDTQYF.

The chain joins TRBV7-9 to TRBJ2-7; D call uncertain. Germline V gene lookup returns CDR1 SEHNR and CDR2 FQNEAQ (reference sequence). Trimming shortened V by 0 bases and J by 2 bases, and 11 bases separated the two germline ends. The CDR3 is made up of 15 amino acids. CDR3 DNA sequence: TGTGCCAGCAGCTTAGCAGATGGCCAGACCTACGAGCAGTACTTC. As protein: CASSLADGQTYEQYF.

V gene TRBV15 combines with J gene TRBJ2-1; TRBD2 aligns across 7 bases. The V gene end was trimmed by 4 bases and the J gene end by 6 bases; junction bases not matched to a gene: 6. The V gene's germline CDR1 is LNHNV and CDR2 YYDKDF (reference sequence). The CDR3 has 14 residues. DNA of the CDR3: TGTGCCACCAGCATGGCCGGGACTACCAATGAGCAGTTCTTC. Its translation is CATSMAGTTNEQFF.